Below, 19 T cell receptor beta chains from the same sample are listed, as sequenced in a study of shared clonotypes between healthy human individuals. TCRdb's table, derived via immunoSEQ multiplex PCR, lists solely in-frame clones and lacks some. The sample lists about 2.4 million clones, approximately 90% seen once, with over 0.12% in the top ten. Input material: naive CD4+ T cells sorted from blood. Documented subset: CD45RA+ positively selected. Receptors were obtained from a man between 18 and 29 years old in good health.

The chain has TRBV19 and TRBJ2-2; 12 nucleotides line up with TRBD2. Trimming cost V 5 bases and J 5 bases; bases outside gene matches: 6. CDR3 size: 16 residues. Per the germline V gene, CDR1 is LNHDA and CDR2 is SQIVND (reference sequence). This CDR3 reads CASSFGLAGKTGELFF. CDR3 sequence (DNA): TGTGCCAGTAGTTTCGGACTAGCGGGGAAAACCGGGGAGCTGTTTTTT.

As concerns this clone: The junction departs from germline at one end; a sequencing error may be responsible. This chain uses TRBV7-7 with TRBJ2-5, with D uncertain. From germline, CDR1 is SSHAT and CDR2 FNYEAQ (reference sequence). The CDR3 loop spans 17 amino acids. CDR3 residues: CASSLGGGAPAGETQYF. The CDR3 region has the DNA TGTGCTAGCAGCTTAGGCGGTGGCGCTCCTGCTGGGGAGACCCAGTACTTC.

This chain joins TRBV30 and TRBJ2-5; D possibly corresponds to TRBD2 (7 bases). The CDR3 extends over 13 amino acids. V shed 4 bases and J shed 5 bases, with 14 bases lying between them. CDR1 and CDR2 from the germline V gene are GTSNPN and SVGIG (reference sequence). CDR3 loop: CAWKGGRLETQYF. CDR3 nucleotide sequence: TGTGCCTGGAAGGGGGGGCGGTTGGAGACCCAGTACTTC. The whole variable domain, filled in from reference TRBV30 and TRBJ2-5, reads SQTIHQWPATLVQPVGSPLSLECTVEGTSNPNLYWYRQAAGRGLQLLFYSVGIGQISSEVPQNLSASRPQDRQFILSSKKLLLSDSGFYLCAWKGGRLETQYFGPGTRLLVL.

The chain employs TRBV27 and TRBJ2-1; D may be TRBD1 (6 bases). Germline CDR1 reads MNHEY; CDR2 reads SMNVEV (reference sequence). The CDR3 covers 17 residues. V shed 4 bases and J shed 1 base, with 17 bases lying between them. This CDR3 reads CASSSLGGAASYNEQFF. The CDR3 DNA is TGTGCCAGCAGTTCCCTAGGGGGAGCCGCTTCCTACAATGAGCAGTTCTTC.

Worth noting for this clone: The same CDR3 is also encoded by other DNA sequences in this sample. The chain couples TRBV11-3 to TRBJ2-5; 14 nucleotides align to TRBD2. V trimming: 4 bases; J trimming: 3 bases; junction bases outside the gene matches: 1. There are 15 residues in the CDR3. Per germline, CDR1 SGHNT and CDR2 YENEEA. CDR3: CASSSGLAGEETQYF. Here the CDR3 DNA reads TGTGCCAGCAGCTCGGGACTAGCGGGGGAAGAGACCCAGTACTTC.

The chain couples TRBV6-1 to TRBJ2-5, with D uncertain. There are 12 residues in the CDR3. V gave up 6 bases and J gave up 6 bases, with 11 bases separating them. CDR1 and CDR2 (germline): MNHNS, SASEGT. CDR3 bases: TGTGCCAGCAGGGGTTCAATACAGACCCAGTACTTC. Protein product: CASRGSIQTQYF.

The rearrangement uses TRBV6-4 and TRBJ1-5; TRBD1 matches at 7 bases. V was clipped by 2 bases and J by 7 bases; unmatched bases: 2. Germline V lookup: CDR1 MRHNA, CDR2 SNTAGT. There are 13 residues in the CDR3. The DNA of the CDR3 is TGTGCCAGCAGTGACCAGGGGGGACAGCCCCAGCATTTT. Its protein product is CASSDQGGQPQHF.

The chain links TRBV6-5 to TRBJ1-1, with unresolved D. V shed 7 bases and J shed 1 base, with 13 bases lying between them. The CDR3 totals 14 residues. Germline loops: CDR1 MNHEY, CDR2 SVGAGI. CDR3 in amino acids: CASTRRTGNTEAFF. As DNA, the CDR3 is TGTGCCAGCACCCGACGGACGGGGAACACTGAAGCTTTCTTT.

This clone was seen only once. The chain is built from TRBV18 and TRBJ2-1, with 8 bases matching TRBD2. Germline V gene data show CDR1 as KGHSH and CDR2 as LQKENI. This CDR3 is built from 16 residues. After removal of 2 bases from V and 6 bases from J, the junction contained 9 bases not matched to a gene. CDR3 nucleotide sequence: TGTGCCAGCTCACCAAGAGGCAGCGGGGGAGGCAATGAGCAGTTCTTC. This gives the protein CASSPRGSGGGNEQFF.

With respect to this clone: The sample contains more than one DNA sequence encoding this CDR3. The chain recombines TRBV4-1 with TRBJ2-7, with a possible D match to TRBD2 (5 bases). V was cut by 0 bases and J by 3 bases, with 6 bases left in between. In germline, CDR1 is MGHRA, CDR2 YSYEKL. This CDR3 has 13 residues. CDR3 residues: CASSQDGLYEQYF. The CDR3 DNA is TGCGCCAGCAGCCAAGACGGACTCTACGAGCAGTACTTC.

The rearrangement uses TRBV4-1 and TRBJ2-1; 8 bases map to TRBD2. This CDR3 comprises 17 residues. The germline CDR1 and CDR2 sequences are MGHRA and YSYEKL. The V gene end was trimmed by 3 bases and the J gene end by 1 base; junction bases not matched to a gene: 8. CDR3 amino acids: CASSQGSGAFSYNEQFF. The CDR3, as DNA: TGCGCCAGCAGCCAGGGTAGCGGGGCTTTTTCCTACAATGAGCAGTTCTTC.

The J gene is TRBJ2-2, the V gene TRBV2, with D perhaps matching TRBD1 (5 bases). Germline V gene data show CDR1 as SNHLY and CDR2 as FYNNEI. The length of the CDR3 is 12 residues. With 8 bases removed from V and 10 bases from J, the gap between germline ends came to 14 bases. The CDR3 sequence is CASQRRVTELFF. The CDR3 DNA follows: TGTGCCAGCCAACGCAGGGTAACGGAGCTGTTTTTT. Using reference TRBV2 and TRBJ2-2 for the parts outside the CDR3, the full variable domain is EPEVTQTPSHQVTQMGQEVILRCVPISNHLYFYWYRQILGQKVEFLVSFYNNEISEKSEIFDDQFSVERPDGSNFTLKIRSTKLEDSAMYFCASQRRVTELFFGEGSRLTVL.

This chain joins TRBV5-4 and TRBJ2-5; D is ambiguous. Germline assignment: CDR1 SGHNT and CDR2 YYREEE (reference sequence). The ends were cut back, 3 bases at V and 5 bases at J, with 11 bases in the middle. This CDR3 comprises 13 residues. The chain's CDR3 is CASSYDPDETQYF. The CDR3 DNA is TGTGCCAGCAGCTACGACCCCGACGAGACCCAGTACTTC.

The gene calls are TRBV7-3 and TRBJ1-1, with 8 positions matching TRBD1. Germline V CDR1 and CDR2: SGHTA, FQGTGA. The trim removed 5 bases at V and 7 bases at J, leaving 6 bases unmatched. The CDR3 loop spans 13 amino acids. The CDR3 nucleotides are TGTGCCAGCAGCCCCAGGGGGCCGGGTGAAGCTTTCTTT. Amino acid sequence: CASSPRGPGEAFF.

The chain joins TRBV15 to TRBJ2-1; the D call may be TRBD1 or TRBD2 (5 bases each). Germline-derived CDR1 and CDR2 are LNHNV and YYDKDF (reference sequence). CDR3 length equals 20 residues. The germline V and J ends were trimmed by 5 bases and 0 bases, with 26 bases remaining between them. The CDR3 protein is CATSPILGTVGMFSYNEQFF. The CDR3 nucleotides are TGTGCCACCAGCCCCATACTGGGGACGGTGGGTATGTTCTCCTACAATGAGCAGTTCTTC. Based on the CDR3 plus reference TRBV15 and TRBJ2-1, the full variable domain is DAMVIQNPRYQVTQFGKPVTLSCSQTLNHNVMYWYQQKSSQAPKLLFHYYDKDFNNEADTPDNFQSRRPNTSFCFLDIRSPGLGDTAMYLCATSPILGTVGMFSYNEQFFGPGTRLTVL.

In nucleotides, the CDR3 is TGTGCCAGCACCATGGGACTAGGGTGGGGGACCCAGTACTTC. This gives the protein CASTMGLGWGTQYF. This rearrangement joins TRBV6-6 to TRBJ2-5; 8 nucleotides align to TRBD2. Germline V lookup: CDR1 MNHNY, CDR2 SVGAGI (reference sequence). V trimming: 7 bases; J trimming: 7 bases; junction bases outside the gene matches: 11. CDR3 length: 14 residues.

The chain has TRBV6-6 and TRBJ1-2, with D possibly TRBD1 on 5 matching bases. The V gene's germline CDR1 is MNHNY and CDR2 SVGAGI (reference sequence). V lost 6 bases and J lost 4, with 15 bases in between. CDR3 length: 14 residues. In DNA, the CDR3 is TGTGCCAGCAGCCACCAGGGCGGGACCTATGGCTACACCTTC. This translates into CASSHQGGTYGYTF.

The chain employs TRBV7-2 and TRBJ2-7, with 7 bases fitting TRBD2. V dropped 3 bases and J dropped 2; count of bases not matched to a gene: 4. CDR1 and CDR2 from the germline V gene are SGHTA and FQGNSA. The CDR3 has 14 residues. Here the CDR3 DNA reads TGTGCCAGCAGCTTGGGACTACCCACCTACGAGCAGTACTTC. It encodes CASSLGLPTYEQYF.

The V and J genes are TRBV6-1 and TRBJ2-3; no definite D call. With 5 bases removed from V and 6 bases from J, the gap between germline ends came to 18 bases. CDR3 length equals 15 residues. The germline V gene encodes CDR1 MNHNS and CDR2 SASEGT. Written as DNA, the CDR3 is TGTGCCAGCAGTTTCAGTGAAAGGTCGGCCGATACGCAGTATTTT. It is translated as CASSFSERSADTQYF.